These 14 T cell receptor beta chains share one sample of origin, sequenced in a study of CD8 T cells in Susac syndrome. The RNA input was roughly 0.45 to 1 ug, and it was reverse transcribed with random hexamers. From the immunoSEQ multiplex PCR reads, TCRdb called clonotypes with MiXCR, one entry per CDR3 protein. The sample yields approximately 230,000 distinct CDR3 sequences, around 93% seen once. Sequencing was performed on CD4+ T cells from PBMCs. These receptors were taken from a human donor with multiple sclerosis.

CDR3 coding DNA: TGTGCCAGCAGCCAACTGGGGAGCAATCAGCCCCAGCATTTT. Translated, it gives CASSQLGSNQPQHF. The V call is TRBV3-1, the J call TRBJ1-5; D is undetermined. The V end was cut by 2 bases, the J end by 1 base, with 6 bases between. Germline V gene data show CDR1 as LGHDT and CDR2 as YNNKEL (reference sequence). This CDR3 is built from 14 residues. The whole variable domain, remainder taken from reference TRBV3-1 and TRBJ1-5, is DTAVSQTPKYLVTQMGNDKSIKCEQNLGHDTMYWYKQDSKKFLKIMFSYNNKELIINETVPNRFSPKSPDKAHLNLHINSLELGDSAVYFCASSQLGSNQPQHFGDGTRLSIL.

The chain has TRBV9 and TRBJ2-2, with TRBD1 matching 7 bases. The CDR3 consists of 15 residues. Germline V gene lookup returns CDR1 SGDLS and CDR2 YYNGEE. Unmatched junction bases numbered 4, after V lost 1 base and J lost 4 bases. The CDR3 region has the DNA TGTGCCAGCAGCGTACGGGACAGAGGCACCGGGGAGCTGTTTTTT. Protein sequence: CASSVRDRGTGELFF.

V and J are TRBV6-4 and TRBJ2-2; TRBD1 agrees at 9 bases. CDR3 length equals 16 residues. Per germline, CDR1 MRHNA and CDR2 SNTAGT. V was pared by 4 bases and J by 2 bases, with 5 bases of the junction left unmatched. The CDR3 here is CASSVETGGNTGELFF. The CDR3 nucleotides are TGTGCCAGCAGTGTCGAGACAGGGGGAAACACCGGGGAGCTGTTTTTT.

The rearrangement uses TRBV9 and TRBJ1-5; TRBD1 might be the D (5 bases). The V gene's germline CDR1 is SGDLS and CDR2 YYNGEE. This CDR3 comprises 15 residues. V was trimmed by 0 bases and J by 3 bases, leaving 10 bases between them. CDR3 nucleotide sequence: TGTGCCAGCAGCGTAGCCGGGACGTCCAATCAGCCCCAGCATTTT. Its translation: CASSVAGTSNQPQHF.

With respect to this clonotype: The junction departs from germline at one end; a sequencing error may be responsible. The chain links TRBV9 to TRBJ2-2, with D possibly being TRBD1 (6 bases). The CDR3 totals 15 residues. Germline assignment: CDR1 SGDLS and CDR2 YYNGEE. CDR3 protein: CASSVLGANTGELFF. The CDR3 region has the DNA TGTGCCAGCAGCGTACTGGGGGCGAATACCGGGGAGCTGTTTTTT.

The rearrangement uses TRBV18 and TRBJ2-3, with 9 bases identical to TRBD1. This CDR3 is 16 amino acids long. Per germline, CDR1 KGHSH and CDR2 LQKENI. V was pared by 2 bases and J by 0 bases, with 3 bases of the junction left unmatched. The CDR3 is CASSPRQGDSTDTQYF. CDR3 sequence (DNA): TGTGCCAGCTCACCAAGACAGGGGGACAGCACAGATACGCAGTATTTT.

The count of this clonotype is one. The V gene is TRBV29-1, the J gene TRBJ2-4, with a tentative D call TRBD2 (5 bases). This CDR3 contains 16 residues. Germline V gives CDR1 SQVTM, CDR2 ANQGSEA. Trimming left V 6 bases short and J 1 base short, with 19 bases between. CDR3 loop: CSVRPLGASAKNIQYF. CDR3 nucleotide sequence: TGCAGCGTCCGTCCTTTGGGAGCCTCTGCCAAAAACATTCAGTACTTC.

Only a few counts were recorded for this clonotype. The rearrangement uses TRBV5-1 and TRBJ1-2; the D gene is possibly TRBD1 (6 bases). Germline CDR1 reads SGHRS; CDR2 reads YFSETQ. V was clipped by 1 base and J by 4 bases, with 11 bases between them. The CDR3 spans 14 residues. CDR3 coding DNA: TGCGCCAGCAGCTTGTCACAGGGCGGCTATGGCTACACCTTC. It yields the protein CASSLSQGGYGYTF.

The gene calls are TRBV9 and TRBJ1-5, with TRBD1 as a possible D gene (6 bases). The CDR3 contains 15 residues. The V end was cut by 3 bases, the J end by 5 bases, with 15 bases between. CDR1 SGDLS and CDR2 YYNGEE come from the germline V gene. In DNA form, the CDR3 reads TGTGCCAGCAGCGCTGAGGGGGGAGCCTATCAGCCCCAGCATTTT. As protein: CASSAEGGAYQPQHF. The entire variable domain, with the rest obtained from reference TRBV9 and TRBJ1-5, is as follows: DSGVTQTPKHLITATGQRVTLRCSPRSGDLSVYWYQQSLDQGLQFLIQYYNGEERAKGNILERFSAQQFPDLHSELNLSSLELGDSALYFCASSAEGGAYQPQHFGDGTRLSIL.

This chain joins TRBV5-4 and TRBJ1-3; no definite D call. The V and J ends lost 9 bases and 0 bases respectively, with 13 bases between them. This CDR3 contains 14 residues. Germline CDR1 SGHNT, CDR2 YYREEE (reference sequence). The CDR3 nucleotides read TGTGCCACCCGGGCCGGGCGCTCTGGAAACACCATATATTTT. Its protein product is CATRAGRSGNTIYF.

This chain joins TRBV7-9 and TRBJ2-3; 9 bases are shared with TRBD2. The germline CDR1 and CDR2 sequences are SEHNR and FQNEAQ (reference sequence). CDR3 size: 16 residues. The J segment lost 1 base and the V segment lost 4 bases, leaving 6 bases of the junction unmatched. The DNA for the CDR3 is TGTGCCAGCAGCTCGTCGTCTAGCGGGGGCACAGATACGCAGTATTTT. Its translation is CASSSSSSGGTDTQYF.

For the CDR3, the DNA is TGCGCCAGCAGCCTAAGACAGGGGGCCGCAACGTATTCACCCCTCCACTTT. This gives the protein CASSLRQGAATYSPLHF. The chain couples TRBV4-1 to TRBJ1-6; 10 bases match TRBD1. The trim removed 4 bases at V and 8 bases at J, leaving 11 bases unmatched. The CDR3 runs to 17 residues. Looked up from germline, CDR1 is MGHRA and CDR2 is YSYEKL.

This rearrangement joins TRBV29-1 to TRBJ1-2, with D perhaps TRBD1 (5 bases). The CDR3 has 13 amino acids. The ends were cut back, 0 bases at V and 6 bases at J, with 11 bases in the middle. CDR1 and CDR2 from the germline V gene are SQVTM and ANQGSEA. CDR3 region: CSVEESGRHGYTF. CDR3 in DNA: TGCAGCGTTGAAGAGTCAGGGAGGCATGGCTACACCTTC.

The V and J genes are TRBV15 and TRBJ1-4, with D possibly being TRBD1 (5 bases). Per germline, CDR1 LNHNV and CDR2 YYDKDF (reference sequence). Trimming shortened V by 1 base and J by 4 bases, and 16 bases separated the two germline ends. The CDR3 loop spans 17 amino acids. CDR3 nucleotide sequence: TGTGCCACCAGCAGAGCTGGGGGGGGAGTCATTAATGAAAAACTGTTTTTT. Encoded protein: CATSRAGGGVINEKLFF.